These 32 T cell receptor beta chains originate from one sample sequenced in a study of blood T cell repertoires in COVID-19. The table came from immunoSEQ multiplex PCR; TCRdb's copy has only in-frame clones and leaves some out. The sample has about 190,000 clones, about 88% seen once. The source material was peripheral blood. The source of these receptors is a woman in her 40s who had recovered from COVID-19.

The rearrangement joins TRBV7-9 to TRBJ1-5; no clear D gene. CDR3 length equals 14 residues. The germline V and J ends were trimmed by 1 base and 1 base, with 5 bases remaining between them. Germline V gene sequence: CDR1 SEHNR, CDR2 FQNEAQ (reference sequence). The CDR3 sequence is CASSLDTSNQPQHF. CDR3 sequence (DNA): TGTGCCAGCAGCTTAGACACGAGCAATCAGCCCCAGCATTTT.

The V and J genes are TRBV19 and TRBJ2-2, with TRBD2 matching over 10 bases. The V and J ends lost 2 bases and 4 bases, in that order; junction bases with no gene match: 10. The CDR3 is made up of 18 amino acids. Germline V gene data show CDR1 as LNHDA and CDR2 as SQIVND (reference sequence). The CDR3 loop is CASSIHSPSGGGTGELFF. The CDR3 DNA follows: TGTGCCAGTAGTATACATAGCCCTAGCGGGGGCGGCACCGGGGAGCTGTTTTTT.

This clone was counted many times. The genes are TRBV11-3 and TRBJ2-7; D ambiguous. In germline, CDR1 is SGHNT, CDR2 YENEEA. V lost 7 bases and J lost 2, with 12 bases in between. The CDR3 is 13 amino acids. The CDR3, as DNA: TGTGCCAGCAAGTCCACGGTTACCTACGAGCAGTACTTC. Translated: CASKSTVTYEQYF. Drawing the rest from reference TRBV11-3 and TRBJ2-7, the complete variable domain is EAGVVQSPRYKIIEKKQPVAFWCNPISGHNTLYWYLQNLGQGPELLIRYENEEAVDDSQLPKDRFSAERLKGVDSTLKIQPAELGDSAVYLCASKSTVTYEQYFGPGTRLTVT.

The chain joins TRBV6-5 to TRBJ2-5; D may be TRBD1 (6 bases). CDR3 length: 14 residues. The germline CDR1 and CDR2 sequences are MNHEY and SVGAGI. Deletions cut 0 bases from V and 2 bases from J, with 7 bases between. The CDR3 sequence is CASSYSGTQETQYF. CDR3 coding DNA: TGTGCCAGCAGTTACTCGGGGACACAAGAGACCCAGTACTTC.

The chain recombines TRBV19 with TRBJ1-5; D not resolved. Germline CDR1 LNHDA, CDR2 SQIVND (reference sequence). This CDR3 comprises 17 residues. V gave up 2 bases and J gave up 0 bases, with 14 bases separating them. Here the CDR3 reads CASSILGNHYSNQPQHF. The CDR3 coding sequence is TGTGCCAGTAGTATACTCGGGAACCATTATAGCAATCAGCCCCAGCATTTT.

V usage is TRBV11-2 and J usage is TRBJ2-5; a weak D match, TRBD2 (6 bases). The CDR3 is made up of 12 amino acids. The germline V and J ends were trimmed by 6 bases and 8 bases, with 13 bases remaining between them. Germline assignment: CDR1 SGHAT and CDR2 FQNNGV. Here the CDR3 reads CASRLSGGTQYF. The CDR3 region has the DNA TGTGCCAGCAGGTTATCCGGGGGTACCCAGTACTTC.

The chain is built from TRBV7-9 and TRBJ1-6, with D possibly matching TRBD1 (5 bases). The CDR3 totals 14 residues. With 3 bases removed from V and 6 bases from J, the gap between germline ends came to 9 bases. Germline CDR1 and CDR2: SEHNR and FQNEAQ (reference sequence). CDR3 amino acids: CASSLGGTNSPLHF. The CDR3 bases are TGTGCCAGCAGCTTGGGGGGTACTAATTCACCCCTCCACTTT.

The chain combines TRBV2 with TRBJ2-1; D is uncertain. The CDR3 is 11 residues long. Germline V gene data show CDR1 as SNHLY and CDR2 as FYNNEI. The V end lost 2 bases, the J end lost 9 bases, and 5 bases lay between the germline ends. CDR3 DNA: TGTGCCAGCAGTGAATGGAGTGAGCAGTTCTTC. Protein: CASSEWSEQFF.

The V gene is TRBV7-9, the J gene TRBJ2-5; the D gene is possibly TRBD2 (6 bases). V was cut by 0 bases and J by 4 bases, with 9 bases left in between. Germline CDR1 reads SEHNR; CDR2 reads FQNEAQ (reference sequence). This CDR3 contains 14 residues. CDR3 DNA: TGTGCCAGCAGCTTAGCCCGGACTATAGAGACCCAGTACTTC. Translating gives CASSLARTIETQYF.

The chain carries TRBV5-1 and TRBJ2-7; the D gene is possibly TRBD1 (5 bases). V was trimmed by 1 base and J by 4 bases, leaving 15 bases between them. The CDR3 spans 15 residues. The germline gives CDR1 SGHRS, CDR2 YFSETQ. The CDR3 nucleotides are TGCGCCAGCAGCTTGATGGAGACCAGGGTATACGAGCAGTACTTC. Translated, it gives CASSLMETRVYEQYF.

The J gene is TRBJ2-7, the V gene TRBV28; TRBD2 matches 8 bases. CDR3 length equals 15 residues. Germline V gene lookup returns CDR1 MDHEN and CDR2 SYDVKM. V gave up 6 bases and J gave up 0 bases; unmatched junction bases: 7. The CDR3: CASRSDSGVSYEQYF. The CDR3 DNA follows: TGTGCCAGCAGATCAGATAGCGGGGTCTCCTACGAGCAGTACTTC.

The CDR3 region has the DNA TGTGCCAGCAGTGGGAGGGGGCTCGGAAGTAATGAGCAGTTCTTC. Encoded protein: CASSGRGLGSNEQFF. The rearrangement joins TRBV25-1 to TRBJ2-1, with D possibly being TRBD1 (7 bases). This CDR3 contains 15 residues. Germline lookup yields CDR1 MGHDK and CDR2 SYGVNS. Deletions cut 4 bases from V and 7 bases from J, with 17 bases between.

The chain uses TRBV28 and TRBJ1-5; 7 bases map to TRBD1. The J segment lost 6 bases and the V segment lost 4 bases, leaving 6 bases of the junction unmatched. The CDR3 covers 14 residues. Per the germline V gene, CDR1 is MDHEN and CDR2 is SYDVKM. CDR3 coding DNA: TGTGCCAGCAGTTCACAAGACAGGGTTCAGCCCCAGCATTTT. It specifies CASSSQDRVQPQHF. The whole variable domain, remainder taken from reference TRBV28 and TRBJ1-5, is DVKVTQSSRYLVKRTGEKVFLECVQDMDHENMFWYRQDPGLGLRLIYFSYDVKMKEKGDIPEGYSVSREKKERFSLILESASTNQTSMYLCASSSQDRVQPQHFGDGTRLSIL.

This chain connects TRBV5-4 to TRBJ1-6, with 8 nucleotides matching TRBD1. CDR1 SGHNT and CDR2 YYREEE come from the germline V gene (reference sequence). The CDR3 has 15 amino acids. V was pared by 3 bases and J by 8 bases, with 7 bases of the junction left unmatched. The chain's CDR3 is CASSSGQGGDSPLHF. The CDR3 coding sequence is TGTGCCAGCAGCTCCGGACAGGGTGGGGATTCACCCCTCCACTTT.

This clone was observed a handful of times. V and J are TRBV4-2 and TRBJ2-3; D is unclear. Germline assignment: CDR1 LGHNA and CDR2 YNFKEQ. V lost 6 bases, J lost 5 bases, and 12 bases lay in between. There are 13 residues in the CDR3. The CDR3 DNA follows: TGTGCCAGCAGTTTGGGTTCGGGAGATACGCAGTATTTT. This codes for CASSLGSGDTQYF.

The gene calls are TRBV2 and TRBJ2-7; TRBD2 is a possible D gene (5 bases). The CDR3 consists of 10 residues. V was shortened by 8 bases and J by 4 bases, with 6 bases between the two germline ends. CDR1 and CDR2 (germline): SNHLY, FYNNEI. The CDR3 here is CASGEYEQYF. For the CDR3, the DNA is TGTGCCAGCGGGGAGTACGAGCAGTACTTC.

This clone was seen a single time. This sequence joins TRBV9 and TRBJ2-5, with 9 bases identical to TRBD2. V gave up 0 bases and J gave up 4 bases; unmatched junction bases: 10. The CDR3 spans 17 residues. Per the germline V gene, CDR1 is SGDLS and CDR2 is YYNGEE. CDR3 nucleotide sequence: TGTGCCAGCAGCGTAGGTGTTAGCGGGAGTGAGAGAGAGACCCAGTACTTC. Its protein is CASSVGVSGSERETQYF.

The gene calls are TRBV7-9 and TRBJ2-1; 7 bases are shared with TRBD2. Germline V CDR1 and CDR2: SEHNR, FQNEAQ (reference sequence). V was clipped by 5 bases and J by 6 bases; unmatched bases: 4. The CDR3 runs to 13 residues. The CDR3 DNA is TGTGCCAGCAGCCTGACTAGCCGCAATGAGCAGTTCTTC. It is translated as CASSLTSRNEQFF.

The chain recombines TRBV11-1 with TRBJ2-7; a weak D match, TRBD2 (6 bases). This CDR3 comprises 13 residues. V was cut by 5 bases and J by 3 bases, with 11 bases left in between. Germline V gene sequence: CDR1 SGHAT, CDR2 FQDESV (reference sequence). The DNA of the CDR3 is TGTGCCAGCAGCCTGGGACTGGACTACGAGCAGTACTTC. It encodes CASSLGLDYEQYF.

J is TRBJ2-7 and V is TRBV7-9, with 7 bases lining up with TRBD2. CDR1 and CDR2 from the germline V gene are SEHNR and FQNEAQ (reference sequence). The CDR3 is made up of 16 amino acids. Losses at the gene ends were 0 bases for V and 4 bases for J; bases not matched to a gene: 9. The CDR3 nucleotides read TGTGCCAGCAGCTTAGCGGGGCTAGCGGAGAATTACGAGCAGTACTTC. Translation: CASSLAGLAENYEQYF.

The CDR3 nucleotides are TGTGCTAGTGGCTCCGGGACAGGGACTTACGGCTACACCTTC. Its translation is CASGSGTGTYGYTF. The rearrangement joins TRBV12-5 to TRBJ1-2, with 9 bases that match TRBD1. The junction had 10 bases not matched to a gene; V was cut back by 6 bases and J by 8 bases. The CDR3 is 14 residues long. Per the germline V gene, CDR1 is LGHNT and CDR2 is FRNRAP.

The chain links TRBV27 to TRBJ1-1; D gene uncertain. The CDR3 sequence is 16 residues long. In germline, CDR1 is MNHEY, CDR2 SMNVEV (reference sequence). V lost 7 bases and J 2 bases, leaving 20 bases between the germline ends. The CDR3 DNA follows: TGTGCCAGCAATCCCCGACCCGACGGGATCAACACTGAAGCTTTCTTT. This gives the protein CASNPRPDGINTEAFF.

The chain employs TRBV27 and TRBJ2-1, with TRBD1 as a possible D gene (5 bases). The CDR3 totals 18 residues. Germline V gene sequence: CDR1 MNHEY, CDR2 SMNVEV (reference sequence). V was clipped by 1 base and J by 0 bases, with 16 bases between them. CDR3 bases: TGTGCCAGCAGTTTATGGGGATGGCAGGGCAGCTCCTACAATGAGCAGTTCTTC. This gives the protein CASSLWGWQGSSYNEQFF.

Here the CDR3 reads CASSARDRDYEQYF. CDR3 bases: TGTGCCAGCAGTGCCCGGGACAGGGACTACGAGCAGTACTTC. The chain joins TRBV25-1 to TRBJ2-7; TRBD1 aligns across 9 bases. CDR3 size: 14 residues. Germline V CDR1 and CDR2: MGHDK, SYGVNS. V gave up 4 bases and J gave up 3 bases; unmatched junction bases: 4.

CDR3 protein: CASSSGTGNIQYF. The CDR3 DNA reads TGTGCCAGCAGTTCGGGGACAGGGAACATTCAGTACTTC. The chain combines TRBV6-1 with TRBJ2-4; 9 nucleotides line up with TRBD1. The germline gives CDR1 MNHNS, CDR2 SASEGT. CDR3 size: 13 residues. The trim removed 5 bases at V and 7 bases at J, leaving 3 bases unmatched.

CDR3 in amino acids: CASSQDLAGNYNEQFF. As DNA, the CDR3 is TGTGCCAGCAGCCAAGATCTGGCAGGGAACTACAATGAGCAGTTCTTC. The chain links TRBV4-2 to TRBJ2-1; D might be TRBD1 (5 bases). The V end was cut by 0 bases, the J end by 3 bases, with 12 bases between. The CDR3 has 16 amino acids. The germline CDR1 and CDR2 sequences are LGHNA and YNFKEQ.

This clone is a singleton in its sample. The chain employs TRBV11-3 and TRBJ2-3; 7 positions agree with TRBD2. The J segment lost 1 base and the V segment lost 3 bases, leaving 4 bases of the junction unmatched. The CDR3 runs to 15 residues. From germline, CDR1 is SGHNT and CDR2 YENEEA. The CDR3 loop reads CASSFTGLGTDTQYF. The CDR3 region has the DNA TGTGCCAGCAGCTTCACCGGACTAGGCACAGATACGCAGTATTTT.

The chain couples TRBV7-2 to TRBJ2-7; maybe TRBD2 (5 bases). This CDR3 is 15 amino acids long. Per the germline V gene, CDR1 is SGHTA and CDR2 is FQGNSA. V shed 3 bases and J shed 2 bases, with 14 bases lying between them. The CDR3 here is CASSFSGIGTYEQYF. CDR3 DNA: TGTGCCAGCAGCTTTTCGGGAATTGGGACCTACGAGCAGTACTTC.

This clone is a singleton in its sample. The chain has TRBV5-1 and TRBJ1-2; 8 bases match TRBD1. Germline assignment: CDR1 SGHRS and CDR2 YFSETQ. V was pared by 2 bases and J by 7 bases, with 4 bases of the junction left unmatched. This CDR3 comprises 13 residues. The CDR3 DNA reads as TGCGCCAGCAGCTTAACAGGGGGGGCTGGCTACACCTTC. Amino acid sequence: CASSLTGGAGYTF. Using reference TRBV5-1 and TRBJ1-2 for the parts outside the CDR3, the full variable domain is KAGVTQTPRYLIKTRGQQVTLSCSPISGHRSVSWYQQTPGQGLQFLFEYFSETQRNKGNFPGRFSGRQFSNSRSEMNVSTLELGDSALYLCASSLTGGAGYTFGSGTRLTVV.

This chain links TRBV4-1 with TRBJ2-3, with D possibly matching TRBD2 (5 bases). The CDR3 has 15 amino acids. Trimming took 0 bases from V and 6 from J, leaving 13 bases between them. Looked up from germline, CDR1 is MGHRA and CDR2 is YSYEKL. CDR3 amino acids: CASSQDTLAHDTQYF. The CDR3 region has the DNA TGCGCCAGCAGCCAAGACACGCTAGCACACGATACGCAGTATTTT.

The CDR3 reads CAISRLAGAGADTQYF. As DNA, the CDR3 is TGTGCCATCAGTCGGCTAGCGGGGGCCGGGGCAGATACGCAGTATTTT. The rearrangement uses TRBV10-3 and TRBJ2-3; 10 bases line up with TRBD2. The germline CDR1 and CDR2 sequences are ENHRY and SYGVKD. CDR3 length: 16 amino acids. V shed 5 bases, J shed 4 bases, and the junction held 9 bases outside the gene matches.

V and J are TRBV5-1 and TRBJ2-1, with TRBD2 matching over 9 bases. V shed 4 bases and J 9 bases; nucleotides not matched to a gene: 11. The CDR3 consists of 15 residues. Germline CDR1 and CDR2: SGHRS and YFSETQ. The DNA for the CDR3 is TGCGCCAGCAGCCCGGGGGGACTAGCCATGGGTGAGCAGTTCTTC. It yields the protein CASSPGGLAMGEQFF. The full variable domain, in which reference TRBV5-1 and TRBJ2-1 provide the parts outside the CDR3, is KAGVTQTPRYLIKTRGQQVTLSCSPISGHRSVSWYQQTPGQGLQFLFEYFSETQRNKGNFPGRFSGRQFSNSRSEMNVSTLELGDSALYLCASSPGGLAMGEQFFGPGTRLTVL.